This TCR beta chain comes out of a study of HIV-infected patients and healthy controls. The sample holds many counts of this clonotype. Each CDR3 protein gets one entry after TCRdb re-called the 5' RACE reads with MiXCR. Of about 64,000 distinct CDR3 sequences in the sample, 15% to 20% were seen once. V lost 5 bases and J 6 bases, leaving 13 bases between the germline ends. The germline V gene has CDR1 SGHVS and CDR2 FQNEAQ. The CDR3 has 14 amino acids. This sequence joins TRBV7-8 and TRBJ1-4, with TRBD1 as a possible D gene (6 bases). Source material: CD4+ T cells from blood. The clonotype comes from a human donor in good health. This chain's CDR3 is CASSADSGHEKLFF. CDR3 nucleotides: TGTGCCAGCAGCGCGGACAGCGGCCATGAAAAACTGTTTTTT.